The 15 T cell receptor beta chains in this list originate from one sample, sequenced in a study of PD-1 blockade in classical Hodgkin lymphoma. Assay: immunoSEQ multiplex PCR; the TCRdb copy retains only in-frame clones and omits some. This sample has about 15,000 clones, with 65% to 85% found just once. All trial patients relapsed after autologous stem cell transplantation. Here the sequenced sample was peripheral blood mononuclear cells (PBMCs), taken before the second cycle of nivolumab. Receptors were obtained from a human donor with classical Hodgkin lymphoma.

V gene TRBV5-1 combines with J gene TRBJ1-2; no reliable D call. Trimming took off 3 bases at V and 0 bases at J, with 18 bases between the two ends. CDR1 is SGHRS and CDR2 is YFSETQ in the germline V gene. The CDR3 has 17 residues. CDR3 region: CASSSLSLLPANYGYTF. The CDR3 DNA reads TGCGCCAGCAGCTCGCTCAGCTTACTCCCAGCTAACTATGGCTACACCTTC.

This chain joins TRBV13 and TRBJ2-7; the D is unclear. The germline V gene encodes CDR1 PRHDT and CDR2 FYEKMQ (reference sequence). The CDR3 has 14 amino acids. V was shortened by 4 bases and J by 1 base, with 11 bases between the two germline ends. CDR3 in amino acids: CASSSMFKSYEQYF. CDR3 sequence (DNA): TGTGCCAGCAGCTCCATGTTCAAGTCCTACGAGCAGTACTTC.

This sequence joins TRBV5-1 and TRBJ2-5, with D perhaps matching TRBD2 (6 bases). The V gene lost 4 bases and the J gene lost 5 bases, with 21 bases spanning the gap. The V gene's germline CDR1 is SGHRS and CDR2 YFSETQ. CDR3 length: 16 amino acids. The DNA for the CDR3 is TGCGCCAGCAGCCCGGAAGGAGGGCCGAGTGCGGAGACCCAGTACTTC. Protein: CASSPEGGPSAETQYF. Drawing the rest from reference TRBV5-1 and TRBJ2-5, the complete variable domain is KAGVTQTPRYLIKTRGQQVTLSCSPISGHRSVSWYQQTPGQGLQFLFEYFSETQRNKGNFPGRFSGRQFSNSRSEMNVSTLELGDSALYLCASSPEGGPSAETQYFGPGTRLLVL.

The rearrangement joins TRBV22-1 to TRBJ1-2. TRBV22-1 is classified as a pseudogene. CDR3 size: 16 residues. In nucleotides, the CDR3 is TGTCCTGGGAGCCCTGAGAGAACGAGAAAGACCTATGGCTACACCTTC. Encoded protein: CPGSPERTRKTYGYTF.

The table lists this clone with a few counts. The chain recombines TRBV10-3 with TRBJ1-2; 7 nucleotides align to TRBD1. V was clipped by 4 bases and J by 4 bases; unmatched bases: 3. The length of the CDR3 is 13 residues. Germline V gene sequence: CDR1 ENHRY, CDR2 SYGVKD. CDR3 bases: TGTGCCATCAGTGGCCGGGACAGCTATGGCTACACCTTC. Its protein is CAISGRDSYGYTF.

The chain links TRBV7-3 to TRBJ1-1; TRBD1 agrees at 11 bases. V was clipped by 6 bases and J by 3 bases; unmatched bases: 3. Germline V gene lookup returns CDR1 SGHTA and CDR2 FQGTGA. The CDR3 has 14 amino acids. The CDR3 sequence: CASRLGQGDTEAFF. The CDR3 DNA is TGTGCCAGCAGACTGGGACAGGGGGACACTGAAGCTTTCTTT.

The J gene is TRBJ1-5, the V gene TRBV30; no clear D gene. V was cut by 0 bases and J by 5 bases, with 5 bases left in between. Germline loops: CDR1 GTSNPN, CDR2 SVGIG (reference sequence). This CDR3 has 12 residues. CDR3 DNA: TGTGCCTGGAGTGTCGGTTATCAGCCCCAGCATTTT. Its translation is CAWSVGYQPQHF.

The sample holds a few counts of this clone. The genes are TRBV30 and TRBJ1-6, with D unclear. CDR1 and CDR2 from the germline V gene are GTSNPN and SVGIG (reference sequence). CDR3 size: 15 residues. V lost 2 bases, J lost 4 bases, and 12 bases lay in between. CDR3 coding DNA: TGTGCCTGGAGTCGGGCATTAGGATATAATTCACCCCTCCACTTT. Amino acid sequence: CAWSRALGYNSPLHF. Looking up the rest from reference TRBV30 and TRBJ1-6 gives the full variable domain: SQTIHQWPATLVQPVGSPLSLECTVEGTSNPNLYWYRQAAGRGLQLLFYSVGIGQISSEVPQNLSASRPQDRQFILSSKKLLLSDSGFYLCAWSRALGYNSPLHFGNGTRLTVT.

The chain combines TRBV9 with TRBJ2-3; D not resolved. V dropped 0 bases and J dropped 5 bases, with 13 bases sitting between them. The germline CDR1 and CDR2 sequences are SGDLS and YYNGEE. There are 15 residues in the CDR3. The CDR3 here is CASSVGLQNRDTQYF. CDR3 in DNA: TGTGCCAGCAGCGTAGGTCTACAGAATAGAGATACGCAGTATTTT.

The CDR3: CASSLDRDNEQFF. The CDR3 nucleotides read TGTGCCAGCAGCTTGGACAGGGACAATGAGCAGTTCTTC. The chain uses TRBV11-2 and TRBJ2-1; 8 bases map to TRBD1. The CDR3 consists of 13 residues. V shed 3 bases and J 5 bases; nucleotides not matched to a gene: 0. Germline V gene data show CDR1 as SGHAT and CDR2 as FQNNGV.

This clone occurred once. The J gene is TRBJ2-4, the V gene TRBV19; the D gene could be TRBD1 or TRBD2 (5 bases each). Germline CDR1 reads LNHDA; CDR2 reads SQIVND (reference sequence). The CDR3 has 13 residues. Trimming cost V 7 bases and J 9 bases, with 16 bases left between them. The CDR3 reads CASKLRGRGIQYF. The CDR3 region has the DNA TGTGCCAGTAAACTGAGGGGCCGTGGCATTCAGTACTTC.

The CDR3 protein is CAISGTVEDTQYF. CDR3 nucleotide sequence: TGTGCCATCTCCGGGACAGTTGAAGATACGCAGTATTTT. The chain carries TRBV6-6 and TRBJ2-3; 7 positions match TRBD1. The length of the CDR3 is 13 residues. Per germline, CDR1 MNHNY and CDR2 SVGAGI (reference sequence). Unmatched junction bases numbered 9, after V lost 10 bases and J lost 5 bases.

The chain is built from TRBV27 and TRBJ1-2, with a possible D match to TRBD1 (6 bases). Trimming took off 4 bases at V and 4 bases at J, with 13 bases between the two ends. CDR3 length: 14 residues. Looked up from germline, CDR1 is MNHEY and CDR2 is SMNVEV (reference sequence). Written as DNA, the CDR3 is TGTGCCAGCAGTTCAGAACAGGGTGCCTATGGCTACACCTTC. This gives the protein CASSSEQGAYGYTF.

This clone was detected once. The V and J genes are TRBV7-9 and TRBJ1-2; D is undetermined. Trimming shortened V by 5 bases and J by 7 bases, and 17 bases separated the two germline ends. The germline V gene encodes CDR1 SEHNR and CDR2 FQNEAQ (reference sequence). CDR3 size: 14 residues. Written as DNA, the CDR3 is TGTGCCAGCAGCCTTCAAGGGTTTTCTCGTGGCTACACCTTC. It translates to CASSLQGFSRGYTF.

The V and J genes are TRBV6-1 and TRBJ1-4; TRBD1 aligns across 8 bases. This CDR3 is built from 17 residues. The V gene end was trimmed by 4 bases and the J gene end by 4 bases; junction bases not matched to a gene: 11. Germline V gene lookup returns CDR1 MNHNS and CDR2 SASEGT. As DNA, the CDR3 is TGTGCCAGCAGTGGATTTGGGACAGGACCAAATAATGAAAAACTGTTTTTT. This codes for CASSGFGTGPNNEKLFF.